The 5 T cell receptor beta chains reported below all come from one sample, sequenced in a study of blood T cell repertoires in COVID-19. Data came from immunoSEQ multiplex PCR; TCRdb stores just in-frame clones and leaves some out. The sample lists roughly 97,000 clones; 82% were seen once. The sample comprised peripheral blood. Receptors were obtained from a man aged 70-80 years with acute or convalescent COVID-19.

The CDR3 region is CASSVEQGSSDTQYF. CDR3 DNA: TGTGCCAGCAGCGTAGAACAGGGTTCGTCAGATACGCAGTATTTT. The chain uses TRBV9 and TRBJ2-3; D may be TRBD1 (6 bases). The CDR3 runs 15 residues. The ends were cut back, 0 bases at V and 4 bases at J, with 12 bases in the middle. CDR1 and CDR2 (germline): SGDLS, YYNGEE.

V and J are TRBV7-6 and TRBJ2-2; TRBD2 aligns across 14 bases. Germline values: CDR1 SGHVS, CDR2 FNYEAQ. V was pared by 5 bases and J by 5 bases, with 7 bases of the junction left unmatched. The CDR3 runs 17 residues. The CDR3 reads CASSPGTSGSTTGELFF. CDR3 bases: TGTGCCAGCAGCCCCGGGACTAGCGGGAGTACGACCGGGGAGCTGTTTTTT.

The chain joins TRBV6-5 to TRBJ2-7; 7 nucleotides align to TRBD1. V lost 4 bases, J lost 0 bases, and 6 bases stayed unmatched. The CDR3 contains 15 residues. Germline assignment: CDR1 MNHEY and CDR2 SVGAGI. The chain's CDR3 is CASSWDSGSSYEQYF. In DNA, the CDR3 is TGTGCCAGCAGTTGGGACAGCGGAAGCTCCTACGAGCAGTACTTC.

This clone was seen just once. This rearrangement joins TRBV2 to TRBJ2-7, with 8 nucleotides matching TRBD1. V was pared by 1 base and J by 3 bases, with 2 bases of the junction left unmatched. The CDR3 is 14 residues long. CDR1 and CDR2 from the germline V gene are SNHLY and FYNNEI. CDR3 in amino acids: CASSEGTGIYEQYF. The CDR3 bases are TGTGCCAGCAGTGAAGGGACAGGGATCTACGAGCAGTACTTC.

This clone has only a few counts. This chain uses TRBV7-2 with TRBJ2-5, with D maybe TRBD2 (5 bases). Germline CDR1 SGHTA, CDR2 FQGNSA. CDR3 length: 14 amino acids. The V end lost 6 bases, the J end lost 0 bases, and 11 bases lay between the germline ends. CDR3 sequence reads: CASSRGSYQETQYF. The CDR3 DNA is TGTGCCAGCAGTCGGGGATCGTACCAAGAGACCCAGTACTTC. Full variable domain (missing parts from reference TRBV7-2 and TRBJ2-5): GAGVSQSPSNKVTEKGKDVELRCDPISGHTALYWYRQSLGQGLEFLIYFQGNSAPDKSGLPSDRFSAERTGGSVSTLTIQRTQQEDSAVYLCASSRGSYQETQYFGPGTRLLVL.